The 4 T cell receptor beta chains below all came from one sample that was sequenced in a study of cytomegalovirus exposure and HLA in healthy donors. This PCR relied on a set of 60 Vbeta primers and 13 Jbeta primers. Clones were sequenced by immunoSEQ multiplex PCR, and TCRdb holds only the in-frame ones, with some missing. Here the sample spans under 300,000 clones, approximately 81% being singletons. Sequencing input: PBMCs. These receptors all stem from an older woman in good health and CMV-seropositive.

This clone was detected only once. V is TRBV11-2 and J is TRBJ1-2, with TRBD1 matching over 9 bases. This CDR3 spans 13 amino acids. The junction had 3 bases not matched to a gene; V was cut back by 6 bases and J by 4 bases. Germline CDR1 SGHAT, CDR2 FQNNGV. The CDR3 sequence is CASSRQGGYGYTF. The CDR3 DNA is TGTGCCAGCAGTCGACAGGGGGGCTATGGCTACACCTTC.

The V call is TRBV5-4, the J call TRBJ2-3; D is uncertain. This CDR3 is built from 15 residues. Germline V gene sequence: CDR1 SGHNT, CDR2 YYREEE (reference sequence). Trimming shortened V by 0 bases and J by 1 base, and 9 bases separated the two germline ends. The CDR3 sequence is CASSLGRLGTDTQYF. CDR3 DNA sequence: TGTGCCAGCAGCTTGGGTAGACTGGGCACAGATACGCAGTATTTT.

The V gene is TRBV27, the J gene TRBJ1-4; D possibly corresponds to TRBD1 (5 bases). Germline CDR1 and CDR2: MNHEY and SMNVEV (reference sequence). This CDR3 comprises 15 residues. The V gene lost 8 bases and the J gene lost 7 bases, with 20 bases spanning the gap. Here the CDR3 DNA reads TGTGCCAGCGGTCCGTTCGGACAAATTGGTGAAAAACTGTTTTTT. Translation gives CASGPFGQIGEKLFF.

The V gene is TRBV13, the J gene TRBJ2-1; 11 nucleotides align to TRBD2. The CDR3 sequence is 17 residues long. The J segment lost 0 bases and the V segment lost 1 base, leaving 2 bases of the junction unmatched. Germline values: CDR1 PRHDT, CDR2 FYEKMQ (reference sequence). The CDR3 protein is CASSLVTSGSSYNEQFF. As DNA, the CDR3 is TGTGCCAGCAGCTTAGTAACTAGCGGGAGCTCCTACAATGAGCAGTTCTTC. The full variable domain, rest sourced from reference TRBV13 and TRBJ2-1, is AAGVIQSPRHLIKEKRETATLKCYPIPRHDTVYWYQQGPGQDPQFLISFYEKMQSDKGSIPDRFSAQQFSDYHSELNMSSLELGDSALYFCASSLVTSGSSYNEQFFGPGTRLTVL.